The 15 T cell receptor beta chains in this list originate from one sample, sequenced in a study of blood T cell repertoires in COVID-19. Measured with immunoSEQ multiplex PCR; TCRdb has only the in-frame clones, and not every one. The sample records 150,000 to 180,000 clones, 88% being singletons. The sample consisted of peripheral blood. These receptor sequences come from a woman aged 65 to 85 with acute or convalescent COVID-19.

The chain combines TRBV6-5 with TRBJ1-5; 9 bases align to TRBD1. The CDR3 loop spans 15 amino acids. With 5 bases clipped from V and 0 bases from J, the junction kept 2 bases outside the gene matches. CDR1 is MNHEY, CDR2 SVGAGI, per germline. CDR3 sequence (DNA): TGTGCCAGCAGTCCGGACAGGGGTAGCAATCAGCCCCAGCATTTT. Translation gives CASSPDRGSNQPQHF.

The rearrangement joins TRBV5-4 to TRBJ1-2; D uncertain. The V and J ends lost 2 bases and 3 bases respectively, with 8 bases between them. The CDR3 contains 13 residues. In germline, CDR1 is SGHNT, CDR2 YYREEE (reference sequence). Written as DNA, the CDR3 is TGTGCCAGCAGCTTAGTCAGTGACTATGGCTACACCTTC. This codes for CASSLVSDYGYTF.

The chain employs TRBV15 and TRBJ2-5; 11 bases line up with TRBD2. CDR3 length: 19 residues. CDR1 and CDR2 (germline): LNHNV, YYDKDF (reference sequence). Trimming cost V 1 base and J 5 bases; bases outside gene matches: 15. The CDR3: CATSRGFLAGGRPIETQYF. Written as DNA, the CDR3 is TGTGCCACCAGCAGAGGGTTCCTAGCGGGGGGCCGGCCGATTGAGACCCAGTACTTC.

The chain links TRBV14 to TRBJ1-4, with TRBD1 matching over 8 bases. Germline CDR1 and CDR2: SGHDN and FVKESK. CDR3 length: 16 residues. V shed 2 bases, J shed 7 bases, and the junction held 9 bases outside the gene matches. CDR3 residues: CASSQQRTGGSEKLFF. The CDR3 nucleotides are TGTGCCAGCAGCCAACAACGCACAGGGGGTAGTGAAAAACTGTTTTTT.

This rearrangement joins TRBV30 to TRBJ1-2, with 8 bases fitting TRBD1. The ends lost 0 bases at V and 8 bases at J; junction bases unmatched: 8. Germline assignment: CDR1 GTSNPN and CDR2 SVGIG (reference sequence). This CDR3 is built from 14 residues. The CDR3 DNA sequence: TGTGCCTGGAGTGTGGCAGGGGGCATAGGGGGCTACACCTTC. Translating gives CAWSVAGGIGGYTF.

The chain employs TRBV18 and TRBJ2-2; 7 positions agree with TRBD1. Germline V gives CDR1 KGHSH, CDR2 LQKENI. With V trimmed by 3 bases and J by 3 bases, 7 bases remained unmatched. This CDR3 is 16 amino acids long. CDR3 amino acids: CASSPSGQTYTGELFF. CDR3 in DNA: TGTGCCAGCTCACCGTCGGGACAGACCTACACCGGGGAGCTGTTTTTT.

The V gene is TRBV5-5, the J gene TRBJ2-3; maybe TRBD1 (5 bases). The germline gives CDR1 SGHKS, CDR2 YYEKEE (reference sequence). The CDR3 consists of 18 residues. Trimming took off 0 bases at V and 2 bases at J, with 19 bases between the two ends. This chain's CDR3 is CASSLGYFPGFSTDTQYF. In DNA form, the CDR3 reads TGTGCCAGCAGCTTGGGGTATTTTCCAGGGTTTTCCACAGATACGCAGTATTTT.

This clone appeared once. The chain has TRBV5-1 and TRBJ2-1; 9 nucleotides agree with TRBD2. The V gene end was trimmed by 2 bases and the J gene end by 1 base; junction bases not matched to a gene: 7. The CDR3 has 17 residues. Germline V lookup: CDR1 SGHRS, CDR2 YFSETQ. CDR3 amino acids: CASSLGSGGRSYNEQFF. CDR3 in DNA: TGCGCCAGCAGCTTAGGTAGCGGGGGCCGATCCTACAATGAGCAGTTCTTC.

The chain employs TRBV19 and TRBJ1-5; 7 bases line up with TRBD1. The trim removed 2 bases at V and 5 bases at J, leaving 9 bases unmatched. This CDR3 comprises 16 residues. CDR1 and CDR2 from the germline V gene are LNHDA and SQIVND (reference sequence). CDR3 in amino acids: CASSILPQGGHQPQHF. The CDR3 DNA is TGTGCCAGTAGTATACTTCCCCAAGGGGGCCATCAGCCCCAGCATTTT.

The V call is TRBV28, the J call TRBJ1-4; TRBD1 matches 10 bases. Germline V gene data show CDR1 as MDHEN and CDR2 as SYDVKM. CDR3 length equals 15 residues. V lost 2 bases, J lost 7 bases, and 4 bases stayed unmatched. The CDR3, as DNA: TGTGCCAGCAGTTTAGGGGGACAGGGGACTGAAAAACTGTTTTTT. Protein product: CASSLGGQGTEKLFF.

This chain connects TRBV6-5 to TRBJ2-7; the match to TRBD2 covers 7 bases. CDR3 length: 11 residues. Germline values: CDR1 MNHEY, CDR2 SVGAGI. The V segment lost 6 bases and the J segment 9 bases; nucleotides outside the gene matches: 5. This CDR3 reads CASRYRGGQYF. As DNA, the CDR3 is TGTGCCAGCAGATACCGCGGGGGGCAGTACTTC.

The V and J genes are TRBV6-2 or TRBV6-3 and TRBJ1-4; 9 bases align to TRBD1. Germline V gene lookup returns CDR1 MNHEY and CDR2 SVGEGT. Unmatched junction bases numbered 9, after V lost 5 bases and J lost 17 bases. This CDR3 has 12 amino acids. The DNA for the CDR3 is TGTGCCAGCAGTGCGCCCGGGACAGGGAATTTTTTT. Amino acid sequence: CASSAPGTGNFF.

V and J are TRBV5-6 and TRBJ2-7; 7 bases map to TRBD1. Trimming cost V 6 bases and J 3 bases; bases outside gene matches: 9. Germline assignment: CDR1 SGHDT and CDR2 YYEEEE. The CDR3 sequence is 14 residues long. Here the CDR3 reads CASKGRGTSYEQYV. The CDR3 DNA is TGTGCCAGCAAGGGCAGGGGGACAAGCTACGAGCAGTACGTC.

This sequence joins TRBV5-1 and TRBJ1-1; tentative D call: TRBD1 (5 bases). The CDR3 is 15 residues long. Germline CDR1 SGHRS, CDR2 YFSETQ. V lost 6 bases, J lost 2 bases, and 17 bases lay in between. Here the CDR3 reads CASTRIGGTNTEAFF. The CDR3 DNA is TGCGCCAGCACCAGGATCGGGGGGACTAACACTGAAGCTTTCTTT.

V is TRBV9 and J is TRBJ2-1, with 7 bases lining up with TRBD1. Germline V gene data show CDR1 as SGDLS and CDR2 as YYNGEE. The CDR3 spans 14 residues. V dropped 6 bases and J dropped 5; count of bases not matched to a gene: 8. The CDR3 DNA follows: TGTGCCAGCACCACAGGGGTTGCTGACAATGAGCAGTTCTTC. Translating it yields CASTTGVADNEQFF. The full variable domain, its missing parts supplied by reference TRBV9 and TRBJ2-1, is DSGVTQTPKHLITATGQRVTLRCSPRSGDLSVYWYQQSLDQGLQFLIQYYNGEERAKGNILERFSAQQFPDLHSELNLSSLELGDSALYFCASTTGVADNEQFFGPGTRLTVL.